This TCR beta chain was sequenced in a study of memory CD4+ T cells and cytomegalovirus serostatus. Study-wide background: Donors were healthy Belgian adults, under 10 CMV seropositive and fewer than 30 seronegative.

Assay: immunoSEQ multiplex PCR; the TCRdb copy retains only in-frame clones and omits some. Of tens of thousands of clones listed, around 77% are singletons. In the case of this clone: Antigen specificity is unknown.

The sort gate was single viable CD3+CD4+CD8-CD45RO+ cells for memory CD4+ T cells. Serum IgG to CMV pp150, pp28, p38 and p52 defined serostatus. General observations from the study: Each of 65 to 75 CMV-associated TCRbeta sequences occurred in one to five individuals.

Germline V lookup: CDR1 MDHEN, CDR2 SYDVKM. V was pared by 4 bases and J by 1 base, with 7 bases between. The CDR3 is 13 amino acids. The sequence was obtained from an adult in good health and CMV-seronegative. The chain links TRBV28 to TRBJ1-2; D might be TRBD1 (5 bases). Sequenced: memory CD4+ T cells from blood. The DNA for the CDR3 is TGTGCCAGCAGTTCGACAGTTAACTATGGCTACACCTTC. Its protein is CASSSTVNYGYTF.